This T cell receptor beta chain was identified in a study of blood T cell repertoires in COVID-19. At the level of the study: Samples taken during acute and convalescent COVID-19 were collected in the United States, Italy and Spain. The analysed material was cDNA or gDNA that came from T cells, B-cell-depleted T cells, or PBMCs.

Measured with immunoSEQ multiplex PCR; TCRdb has only the in-frame clones, and not every one. Of 200,000 or so clones listed, about 87% were seen once; the top ten hold 1.5% to 2%. Germline V gives CDR1 SEHNR, CDR2 FQNEAQ (reference sequence). Trimming cost V 6 bases and J 0 bases, with 14 bases left between them. The CDR3 is made up of 16 amino acids. The rearrangement uses TRBV7-9 and TRBJ2-2; perhaps TRBD1 as D (5 bases). The source is a man in his 70s with acute or convalescent COVID-19. Sequenced sample: peripheral blood. The CDR3 DNA sequence: TGTGCCAGCAGTCAAACAGGCGTAACGAACACCGGGGAGCTGTTTTTT. Translation gives CASSQTGVTNTGELFF.